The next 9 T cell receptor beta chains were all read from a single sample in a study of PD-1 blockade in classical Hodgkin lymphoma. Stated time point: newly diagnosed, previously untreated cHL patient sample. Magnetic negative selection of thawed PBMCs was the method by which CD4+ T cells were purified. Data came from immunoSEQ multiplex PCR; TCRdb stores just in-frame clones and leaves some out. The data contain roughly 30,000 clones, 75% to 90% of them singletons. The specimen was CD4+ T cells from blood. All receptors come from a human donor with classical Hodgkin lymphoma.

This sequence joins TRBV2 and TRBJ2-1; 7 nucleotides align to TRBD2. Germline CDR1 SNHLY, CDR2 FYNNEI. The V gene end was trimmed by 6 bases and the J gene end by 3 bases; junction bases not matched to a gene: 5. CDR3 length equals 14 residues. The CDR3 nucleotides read TGTGCCAGCAGCTTAGCGGGTCGCTACAATGAGCAGTTCTTC. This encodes CASSLAGRYNEQFF.

CDR3 DNA sequence: TGTGCCAGCAGTTCAAGGGGACTAGCGGCCACAGATACGCAGTATTTT. Its protein is CASSSRGLAATDTQYF. The V gene is TRBV6-6, the J gene TRBJ2-3; 11 bases are shared with TRBD2. V dropped 4 bases and J dropped 2; count of bases not matched to a gene: 5. The germline gives CDR1 MNHNY, CDR2 SVGAGI (reference sequence). There are 16 residues in the CDR3.

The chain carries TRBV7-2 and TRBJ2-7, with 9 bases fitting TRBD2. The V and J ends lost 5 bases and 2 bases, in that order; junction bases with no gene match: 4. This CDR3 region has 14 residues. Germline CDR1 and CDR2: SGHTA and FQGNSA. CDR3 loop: CASSQAGGTYEQYF. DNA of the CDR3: TGTGCCAGCAGCCAAGCGGGAGGCACCTACGAGCAGTACTTC.

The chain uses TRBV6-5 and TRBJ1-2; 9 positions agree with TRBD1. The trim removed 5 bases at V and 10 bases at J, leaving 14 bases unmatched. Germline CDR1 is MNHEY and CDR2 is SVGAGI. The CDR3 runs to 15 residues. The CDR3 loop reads CASSNSDRGKWDYTF. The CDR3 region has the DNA TGTGCCAGCAGTAATTCGGACAGGGGAAAGTGGGACTACACCTTC.

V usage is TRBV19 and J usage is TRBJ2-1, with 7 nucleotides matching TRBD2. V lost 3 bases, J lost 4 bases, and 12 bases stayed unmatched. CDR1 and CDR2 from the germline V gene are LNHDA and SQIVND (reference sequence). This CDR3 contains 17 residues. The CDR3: CASSMSLWRGSYNEQFF. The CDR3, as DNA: TGTGCCAGTAGTATGTCCCTTTGGCGGGGGAGTTACAATGAGCAGTTCTTC.

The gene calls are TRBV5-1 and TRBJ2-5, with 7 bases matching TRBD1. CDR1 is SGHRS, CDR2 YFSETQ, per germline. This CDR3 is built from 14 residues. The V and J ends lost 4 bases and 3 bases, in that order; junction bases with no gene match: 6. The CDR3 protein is CASSLLGTEETQYF. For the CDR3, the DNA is TGCGCCAGCAGCCTCCTTGGGACAGAAGAGACCCAGTACTTC.

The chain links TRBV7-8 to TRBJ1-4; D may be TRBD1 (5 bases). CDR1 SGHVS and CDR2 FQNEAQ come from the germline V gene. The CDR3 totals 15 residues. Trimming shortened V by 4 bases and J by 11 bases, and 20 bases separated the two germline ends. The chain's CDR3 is CASSYGRDGVAKLFF. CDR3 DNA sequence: TGTGCCAGCAGCTACGGCCGGGACGGGGTAGCTAAACTGTTTTTT.

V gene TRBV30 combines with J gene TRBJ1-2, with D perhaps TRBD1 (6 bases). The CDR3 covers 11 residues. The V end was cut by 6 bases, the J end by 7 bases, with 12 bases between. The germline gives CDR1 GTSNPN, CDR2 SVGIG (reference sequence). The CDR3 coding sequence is TGTGCCTGCAAAACAGGGAGTGGCTACACCTTC. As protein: CACKTGSGYTF.

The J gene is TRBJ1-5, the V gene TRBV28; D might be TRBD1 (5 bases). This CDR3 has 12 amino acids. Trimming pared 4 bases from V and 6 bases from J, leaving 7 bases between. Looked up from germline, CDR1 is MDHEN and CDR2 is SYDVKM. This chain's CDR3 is CASSSGTQPQHF. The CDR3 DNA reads TGTGCCAGCAGTTCCGGGACTCAGCCCCAGCATTTT.